Shown below are 17 T cell receptor beta chains from a single sample sequenced in a study of blood T cell repertoires in COVID-19. The assay was immunoSEQ multiplex PCR, and TCRdb's table has in-frame clones only and misses some. The repertoire holds hundreds of thousands of clones, with approximately 90% as singletons. Sequencing was carried out using PBMCs or T cells enriched from blood (not recorded which). These receptors came from a man aged 18 to 30 who had recovered from COVID-19.

This rearrangement joins TRBV14 to TRBJ2-1, with 9 nucleotides matching TRBD2. The CDR3 spans 16 residues. J lost 9 bases, V lost 4 bases, and 13 bases had no gene match. Germline values: CDR1 SGHDN, CDR2 FVKESK. CDR3 nucleotides: TGTGCCAGCAGCCCCCGACTTCAGCGGGAGGTTCTTGAGCAGTTCTTC. This translates into CASSPRLQREVLEQFF.

The rearrangement uses TRBV6-5 and TRBJ2-1, with 10 bases lining up with TRBD2. Trimming cost V 4 bases and J 6 bases; bases outside gene matches: 6. CDR1 MNHEY and CDR2 SVGAGI come from the germline V gene. CDR3 length: 15 amino acids. The CDR3 loop is CASSSQRGGRNEQFF. CDR3 nucleotide sequence: TGTGCCAGCAGTTCGCAGCGGGGGGGCCGCAATGAGCAGTTCTTC.

This chain connects TRBV7-9 to TRBJ2-5, with 11 bases matching TRBD2. J lost 10 bases, V lost 2 bases, and 12 bases had no gene match. Germline CDR1 is SEHNR and CDR2 is FQNEAQ (reference sequence). The CDR3 has 16 amino acids. The CDR3 DNA reads TGTGCCAGCAGCTTAAATGGACTAGCGGGTTCGGGGAGCCAGTACTTC. Translation: CASSLNGLAGSGSQYF. The full variable domain, with the rest looked up from reference TRBV7-9 and TRBJ2-5, is DTGVSQNPRHKITKRGQNVTFRCDPISEHNRLYWYRQTLGQGPEFLTYFQNEAQLEKSRLLSDRFSAERPKGSFSTLEIQRTEQGDSAMYLCASSLNGLAGSGSQYFGPGTRLLVL.

This clone was recorded once. The chain recombines TRBV27 with TRBJ2-7, with 7 nucleotides matching TRBD1. Trimming removed 4 bases from V and 2 bases from J; junction bases left unmatched: 11. Germline lookup yields CDR1 MNHEY and CDR2 SMNVEV (reference sequence). The CDR3 has 16 residues. CDR3 nucleotide sequence: TGTGCCAGCAGTTCCGGACAGGCTTCACTTCCCTACGAGCAGTACTTC. Residues: CASSSGQASLPYEQYF.

The genes are TRBV15 and TRBJ1-3; TRBD1 matches at 8 bases. Germline assignment: CDR1 LNHNV and CDR2 YYDKDF (reference sequence). The CDR3 is 17 residues long. V lost 0 bases to trimming and J lost 0 bases; unmatched junction nucleotides: 4. This CDR3 reads CATSRERDRISGNTIYF. The CDR3 region has the DNA TGTGCCACCAGCAGAGAGAGGGACAGGATCTCTGGAAACACCATATATTTT.

V usage is TRBV3-1 (or the pseudogene TRBV3-2) and J usage is TRBJ2-2; 12 positions agree with TRBD2. The CDR3 consists of 17 residues. The germline V gene encodes CDR1 LGHDT and CDR2 YNNKEL (reference sequence). The trim removed 0 bases at V and 5 bases at J, leaving 4 bases unmatched. CDR3 residues: CASSQERTSGTTGELFF. The CDR3 region has the DNA TGTGCCAGCAGCCAAGAGCGGACTAGCGGGACTACCGGGGAGCTGTTTTTT.

This clone was recorded only once. The V and J genes are TRBV3-1 (or the pseudogene TRBV3-2) and TRBJ2-5; TRBD1 agrees at 7 bases. CDR3 length: 19 residues. Germline V gene lookup returns CDR1 LGHDT and CDR2 YNNKEL (reference sequence). J gave up 1 base and V 4 bases, and 18 bases lay outside the gene matches. In nucleotides, the CDR3 is TGTGCCAGCAGCCTGTCCTTCAAGGGGGCAGGCGCCTCCCAAGAGACCCAGTACTTC. Translated: CASSLSFKGAGASQETQYF.

This clone was observed once. J is TRBJ2-5 and V is TRBV10-3, with D maybe TRBD1 (6 bases). V dropped 0 bases and J dropped 5 bases, with 13 bases sitting between them. Per germline, CDR1 ENHRY and CDR2 SYGVKD. This CDR3 comprises 15 residues. CDR3 nucleotides: TGTGCCATCAGTGAGTCAACCTCCACAGGGGAGACCCAGTACTTC. This encodes CAISESTSTGETQYF.

The chain is built from TRBV12-5 and TRBJ1-1; TRBD1 agrees at 9 bases. Germline V lookup: CDR1 LGHNT, CDR2 FRNRAP. This CDR3 spans 15 amino acids. Trimming removed 6 bases from V and 1 base from J; junction bases left unmatched: 6. The CDR3 nucleotides read TGTGCTAGTGGGGGCTGGGGACAGGGGAACACTGAAGCTTTCTTT. Amino acids: CASGGWGQGNTEAFF. Supplemented by reference TRBV12-5 and TRBJ1-1, the full variable domain reads DARVTQTPRHKVTEMGQEVTMRCQPILGHNTVFWYRQTMMQGLELLAYFRNRAPLDDSGMPKDRFSAEMPDATLATLKIQPSEPRDSAVYFCASGGWGQGNTEAFFGQGTRLTVV.

The chain has TRBV24-1 and TRBJ2-1; D ambiguous. V dropped 5 bases and J dropped 8 bases, with 6 bases sitting between them. Germline V gene lookup returns CDR1 KGHDR and CDR2 SFDVKD. CDR3 length equals 11 residues. The CDR3 sequence is CATSAGHEQFF. CDR3 bases: TGTGCCACCAGTGCAGGTCATGAGCAGTTCTTC.

The chain couples TRBV30 to TRBJ1-2; D unresolved. CDR3 length: 11 amino acids. Trimming removed 3 bases from V and 4 bases from J, with 6 bases in between. The germline V gene has CDR1 GTSNPN and CDR2 SVGIG (reference sequence). CDR3 sequence (DNA): TGTGCCTGGAGCGCGGGCTATGGCTACACCTTC. It encodes CAWSAGYGYTF.

As DNA, the CDR3 is TGTGCCAGCAGTTCCGGGACTAGAAGCTCCTACGAGCAGTACTTC. The encoded protein is CASSSGTRSSYEQYF. This chain uses TRBV25-1 with TRBJ2-7; 8 bases map to TRBD2. This CDR3 has 15 residues. Trimming took 5 bases from V and 0 from J; bases not matched to a gene: 6. The germline CDR1 and CDR2 sequences are MGHDK and SYGVNS.

The rearrangement joins TRBV30 to TRBJ1-5; D remains unclear. Germline values: CDR1 GTSNPN, CDR2 SVGIG (reference sequence). V was trimmed by 0 bases and J by 3 bases, leaving 6 bases between them. The CDR3 covers 13 residues. The CDR3 sequence is CAWSVQVNQPQHF. The CDR3 DNA is TGTGCCTGGAGTGTGCAGGTCAATCAGCCCCAGCATTTT.

This sequence joins TRBV6-5 and TRBJ1-4; the D gene is possibly TRBD1 (5 bases). The ends were cut back, 2 bases at V and 3 bases at J, with 7 bases in the middle. The CDR3 runs to 14 residues. Germline values: CDR1 MNHEY, CDR2 SVGAGI. In DNA, the CDR3 is TGTGCCAGCAGTTACGGGGCAGCTAATGAAAAACTGTTTTTT. This gives the protein CASSYGAANEKLFF.

V gene TRBV7-9 combines with J gene TRBJ1-3; D is uncertain. The CDR3 contains 15 residues. V lost 5 bases and J lost 3, with 14 bases in between. Germline V gene sequence: CDR1 SEHNR, CDR2 FQNEAQ (reference sequence). As DNA, the CDR3 is TGTGCCAGCAGCCCCGCTGGGCAGTATGGAAACACCATATATTTT. Its translation: CASSPAGQYGNTIYF.

The V call is TRBV30, the J call TRBJ1-2, with 9 nucleotides matching TRBD1. J was trimmed by 8 bases and V by 4 bases; bases with no gene match: 14. The CDR3 has 15 amino acids. Germline CDR1 reads GTSNPN; CDR2 reads SVGIG (reference sequence). As DNA, the CDR3 is TGTGCCTGGAACAAGAATACCGGGACAGGGAGCGGCTACACCTTC. Encoded protein: CAWNKNTGTGSGYTF.

This rearrangement joins TRBV19 to TRBJ1-1; 8 nucleotides agree with TRBD1. The V gene's germline CDR1 is LNHDA and CDR2 SQIVND (reference sequence). The CDR3 has 15 amino acids. V gave up 4 bases and J gave up 1 base; unmatched junction bases: 5. The CDR3 region is CASSTYGTGNTEAFF. The CDR3 region has the DNA TGTGCCAGTAGTACTTACGGGACAGGGAACACTGAAGCTTTCTTT.